This TCR beta chain was observed in a study of blood T cells in healthy people across ages. The study's findings and limits: In these data, TCR beta diversity tracked strongly with naive T cell percentage.

Isolated PBMCs totaled at least 6 million in each sample. Together with a sample-barcoded 5' primer, a J-beta primer mix was included in a second PCR lasting about 7 to 11 cycles. TCRdb processed the 5' RACE reads anew with MiXCR; each CDR3 protein has one entry. The profile covers about 1.8 million distinct CDR3 sequences, with just under 50% appearing a single time and over 2% taken by the ten largest. On this clonotype itself: Its antigen is not known.

Specimen: blood. This clonotype was sampled from a woman aged 40 to 50 in good health.

CDR3 region: CASSQVDSSTDTQYF. In nucleotides, the CDR3 is TGTGCCAGCAGCCAAGTAGACAGTTCCACAGATACGCAGTATTTT. The chain links TRBV4-2 to TRBJ2-3; D might be TRBD1 (5 bases). CDR1 is LGHNA, CDR2 YNFKEQ, per germline. The V end lost 1 base, the J end lost 2 bases, and 10 bases lay between the germline ends. This CDR3 spans 15 amino acids.